Each of the 14 T cell receptor beta chains below was sequenced from the same sample in a study of graft-versus-host responses after intestinal transplantation. Data came from immunoSEQ multiplex PCR; TCRdb stores just in-frame clones and leaves some out. The data hold around 100,000 clones, with 87% observed a single time. No antigen is known for these receptors. Sequenced here: unstimulated CD4+ T cells sorted from spleen or lymph node cells, sampled before transplant. The receptor set was obtained from a human donor who was the organ donor for an intestinal transplant.

The chain uses TRBV5-1 and TRBJ1-1; D is perhaps TRBD1 (6 bases). V was pared by 0 bases and J by 5 bases, with 17 bases between. The CDR3 runs 16 residues. Germline V gene sequence: CDR1 SGHRS, CDR2 YFSETQ. This chain's CDR3 is CASSLGSQGLGTEAFF. The CDR3 region has the DNA TGCGCCAGCAGCTTGGGATCACAGGGCTTGGGAACTGAAGCTTTCTTT.

The J gene is TRBJ1-2, the V gene TRBV6-5; TRBD1 is a possible D gene (5 bases). The CDR3 spans 14 residues. The germline V and J ends were trimmed by 6 bases and 2 bases, with 13 bases remaining between them. Germline loops: CDR1 MNHEY, CDR2 SVGAGI. CDR3 loop: CASSRDSTNYGYTF. The CDR3 DNA reads as TGTGCCAGCAGCCGGGACTCAACAAACTATGGCTACACCTTC.

The chain links TRBV27 to TRBJ2-4, with 9 positions matching TRBD1. With 5 bases clipped from V and 1 base from J, the junction kept 9 bases outside the gene matches. This CDR3 spans 17 amino acids. The germline CDR1 and CDR2 sequences are MNHEY and SMNVEV (reference sequence). The CDR3 nucleotides read TGTGCCAGCAGTCAACACAGGGGGCAAGGGGCCAAAAACATTCAGTACTTC. It yields the protein CASSQHRGQGAKNIQYF.

The V and J genes are TRBV6-5 and TRBJ1-1, with TRBD1 matching 7 bases. V lost 5 bases and J lost 4; bases outside the gene matches: 4. CDR3 size: 13 residues. The V gene's germline CDR1 is MNHEY and CDR2 SVGAGI. CDR3 region: CASSPPGGTEAFF. CDR3 in DNA: TGTGCCAGCAGTCCCCCAGGGGGCACTGAAGCTTTCTTT.

This rearrangement joins TRBV7-9 to TRBJ2-1; 8 nucleotides agree with TRBD2. The CDR3 has 14 residues. V lost 3 bases and J lost 9; bases outside the gene matches: 7. Germline lookup yields CDR1 SEHNR and CDR2 FQNEAQ (reference sequence). Here the CDR3 reads CASSFGTGGSEQFF. As DNA, the CDR3 is TGTGCCAGCAGCTTCGGAACGGGGGGGAGTGAGCAGTTCTTC. Together with reference TRBV7-9 and TRBJ2-1, the CDR3 gives the full variable domain: DTGVSQNPRHKITKRGQNVTFRCDPISEHNRLYWYRQTLGQGPEFLTYFQNEAQLEKSRLLSDRFSAERPKGSFSTLEIQRTEQGDSAMYLCASSFGTGGSEQFFGPGTRLTVL.

CDR3 DNA sequence: TGTGCCAGTAGTATAGCCGGACAGGGACACCAAGAGACCCAGTACTTC. Its protein is CASSIAGQGHQETQYF. The J gene is TRBJ2-5, the V gene TRBV19; TRBD1 agrees at 8 bases. Trimming cost V 1 base and J 0 bases; bases outside gene matches: 4. Germline V gives CDR1 LNHDA, CDR2 SQIVND (reference sequence). CDR3 size: 16 residues.

The chain joins TRBV5-1 to TRBJ2-5; unclear D gene. The length of the CDR3 is 13 residues. Between the trimmed V and J ends, which lost 1 base and 2 bases, there was a span of 6 bases. Germline assignment: CDR1 SGHRS and CDR2 YFSETQ. The CDR3: CASSLMGQETQYF. The CDR3 DNA reads TGCGCCAGCAGCTTGATGGGGCAAGAGACCCAGTACTTC.

The rearrangement links TRBV30 to TRBJ2-7; D is unresolved. The length of the CDR3 is 13 residues. Trimming removed 4 bases at V and 6 bases at J, with 16 bases between. Germline loops: CDR1 GTSNPN, CDR2 SVGIG (reference sequence). The CDR3 sequence: CAWKQSKNGEQYF. CDR3 nucleotides: TGTGCCTGGAAGCAGTCAAAAAACGGCGAGCAGTACTTC.

The V gene is TRBV28, the J gene TRBJ1-2; no reliable D call. Germline lookup yields CDR1 MDHEN and CDR2 SYDVKM. V lost 10 bases to trimming and J lost 3 bases, with 6 bases between them. CDR3 length equals 10 residues. CDR3 bases: TGTGCCATCGGGGACTATGGCTACACCTTC. It is translated as CAIGDYGYTF.

The table lists this clone with a count of one. The chain is built from TRBV19 and TRBJ1-5, with 7 bases aligning to TRBD1. V dropped 6 bases and J dropped 3; count of bases not matched to a gene: 11. This CDR3 is built from 16 residues. The germline gives CDR1 LNHDA, CDR2 SQIVND (reference sequence). Here the CDR3 reads CASSTKGAVLNQPQHF. In DNA form, the CDR3 reads TGTGCCAGTAGCACAAAGGGGGCAGTTCTCAATCAGCCCCAGCATTTT.

The chain joins TRBV7-2 to TRBJ2-7; possibly TRBD1 for D (6 bases). Deletions cut 1 base from V and 3 bases from J, with 13 bases between. The CDR3 runs 15 residues. Germline CDR1 and CDR2: SGHTA and FQGNSA. CDR3 sequence: CASSLGPGEDYEQYF. CDR3 coding DNA: TGTGCCAGCAGCTTAGGTCCAGGGGAAGACTACGAGCAGTACTTC.

The chain recombines TRBV7-9 with TRBJ1-2; no reliable D call. This CDR3 has 13 residues. Germline V gene lookup returns CDR1 SEHNR and CDR2 FQNEAQ (reference sequence). V was clipped by 5 bases and J by 5 bases, with 12 bases between them. CDR3 sequence: CASSPTSFYGYTF. CDR3 DNA: TGTGCCAGCAGCCCGACCTCATTTTATGGCTACACCTTC.

The sample holds a few counts of this clone. The chain has TRBV18 and TRBJ2-1; 9 bases line up with TRBD1. Germline V CDR1 and CDR2: KGHSH, LQKENI. The length of the CDR3 is 14 residues. The J segment lost 6 bases and the V segment lost 3 bases, leaving 3 bases of the junction unmatched. The CDR3: CASSPPTGGNEQFF. The CDR3 nucleotides are TGTGCCAGCTCACCCCCGACAGGGGGCAATGAGCAGTTCTTC.

The V call is TRBV28, the J call TRBJ2-6; 7 bases are a match to TRBD1. CDR3 length: 16 amino acids. The germline V gene has CDR1 MDHEN and CDR2 SYDVKM. V gave up 6 bases and J gave up 2 bases; unmatched junction bases: 7. CDR3 loop: CASRNRGSAGANVLTF. DNA for the CDR3: TGTGCCAGCAGAAACAGGGGCTCGGCTGGGGCCAACGTCCTGACTTTC.